What follows are 19 T cell receptor beta chains derived from one specimen sequenced in a study of regulatory T cells in long-lasting Graves disease. Noted time point: newly diagnosed GD, antithyroid drugs for less than 3 months. The TCR library used RNA extracted from PBMCs. iRepertoire HTBI primers and Arm-PCR of CDR3 regions built TCR beta libraries. TCRdb ran MiXCR on the multiplex PCR reads and lists one entry per CDR3 protein. The data show 400,000 to 450,000 distinct CDR3 sequences, about 16% seen once. These data also formed part of another study, on T cells in Graves' hyperthyroidism and ophthalmopathy.

Sequencing used peripheral blood mononuclear cells (PBMCs), obtained at new diagnosis, from a patient treated with antithyroid drugs. The receptor set was obtained from a woman in her 30s with Graves disease.

This chain joins TRBV16 and TRBJ2-3; D is unclear. The CDR3 loop spans 13 amino acids. Germline V gene sequence: CDR1 KGHSY, CDR2 FQNENV. Between the trimmed V and J ends, which lost 2 bases and 0 bases, there was a span of 3 bases. The CDR3 region is CASSQQSTDTQYF. Written as DNA, the CDR3 is TGTGCCAGCAGCCAACAAAGCACAGATACGCAGTATTTT.

This clonotype was seen many times. The gene calls are TRBV20-1 and TRBJ2-1, with TRBD2 as a possible D gene (5 bases). V gave up 0 bases and J gave up 6 bases, with 18 bases separating them. This CDR3 has 16 amino acids. Germline loops: CDR1 DFQATT, CDR2 SNEGSKA (reference sequence). CDR3 DNA: TGCAGTGCTAGAGATGCCGGGTCCGGGAAGATCAATGAGCAGTTCTTC. Translating it yields CSARDAGSGKINEQFF.

This clonotype was seen many times. The chain has TRBV5-8 and TRBJ2-1; 11 positions agree with TRBD2. J gave up 2 bases and V 2 bases, and 3 bases lay outside the gene matches. The CDR3 spans 16 residues. Germline V gene data show CDR1 as SGHTS and CDR2 as YDEGEE. The CDR3 spells CASSLLAGETYNEQFF. The CDR3 DNA follows: TGTGCCAGCAGCTTACTAGCGGGGGAGACCTACAATGAGCAGTTCTTC.

The chain is built from TRBV10-3 and TRBJ2-4, with TRBD1 identical over 9 bases. The CDR3 loop spans 17 amino acids. The germline CDR1 and CDR2 sequences are ENHRY and SYGVKD. V lost 0 bases to trimming and J lost 0 bases; unmatched junction nucleotides: 3. The CDR3 sequence: CAISESGQGLAKNIQYF. DNA for the CDR3: TGTGCCATCAGTGAGTCGGGACAGGGTCTAGCCAAAAACATTCAGTACTTC.

This chain connects TRBV10-3 to TRBJ2-3; 7 bases are a match to TRBD1. Trimming at V came to 0 bases and at J to 1 base, leaving 1 base not matched to a gene. This CDR3 has 15 amino acids. CDR1 and CDR2 (germline): ENHRY, SYGVKD. CDR3 coding DNA: TGTGCCATCAGTGAGTCCACAGGGGGCACAGATACGCAGTATTTT. It codes for CAISESTGGTDTQYF.

Concerning this clonotype: One base away lies a much larger clone, so this may be a sequencing read error. The chain combines TRBV11-2 with TRBJ2-7, with 9 bases aligning to TRBD1. The length of the CDR3 is 15 residues. CDR1 SGHAT and CDR2 FQNNGV come from the germline V gene. In nucleotides, the CDR3 is TGTGCCAGCAGGTCGGACCGGGACAGGGTCGGCGAGCTGTACTTC. This translates into CASRSDRDRVGELYF.

This clonotype showed up many times. The chain uses TRBV20-1 and TRBJ2-1; 11 nucleotides agree with TRBD2. Germline CDR1 and CDR2: DFQATT and SNEGSKA (reference sequence). J lost 6 bases, V lost 4 bases, and 14 bases had no gene match. This CDR3 is 17 amino acids long. The CDR3 bases are TGCAGTGCTACACCCCGACGGGGACTAGCGGAGGGCAATGAGCAGTTCTTC. It is translated as CSATPRRGLAEGNEQFF.

The V call is TRBV27, the J call TRBJ1-5, with D possibly being TRBD1 (6 bases). Per the germline V gene, CDR1 is MNHEY and CDR2 is SMNVEV (reference sequence). The V end was cut by 0 bases, the J end by 2 bases, with 8 bases between. The CDR3 consists of 15 residues. The CDR3: CASSLSKGGNQPQHF. Here the CDR3 DNA reads TGTGCCAGCAGTTTATCGAAGGGGGGCAATCAGCCCCAGCATTTT.

The chain joins TRBV12-3 or TRBV12-4 to TRBJ2-7, with D unresolved. V lost 3 bases, J lost 5 bases, and 11 bases lay in between. This CDR3 is 13 amino acids long. The CDR3 DNA sequence: TGTGCCAGCAGTTTCCAGGAGATTCACGAGCAGTACTTC. Encoded protein: CASSFQEIHEQYF.

V usage is TRBV6-2 or TRBV6-3 and J usage is TRBJ2-1; 13 nucleotides line up with TRBD2. V was pared by 2 bases and J by 9 bases, with 7 bases of the junction left unmatched. The CDR3 covers 16 residues. Germline assignment: CDR1 MNHEY and CDR2 SVGEGT. Here the CDR3 reads CASSYLGTSGNREQFF. CDR3 DNA: TGTGCCAGCAGTTACCTTGGGACTAGCGGGAATCGTGAGCAGTTCTTC.

The table lists this clonotype with many counts. This chain joins TRBV11-2 and TRBJ2-7; 10 nucleotides align to TRBD2. V was clipped by 7 bases and J by 5 bases; unmatched bases: 11. Germline assignment: CDR1 SGHAT and CDR2 FQNNGV. This CDR3 contains 15 residues. The CDR3, as DNA: TGTGCCAGCACCCCAACGGGACTAGCGCAGGACGAGCAGTACTTC. Amino acid sequence: CASTPTGLAQDEQYF.

In the case of this clonotype: A far larger clone is off by one base, so a read error is likely. The rearrangement uses TRBV2 and TRBJ2-7, with a possible D match to TRBD1 (5 bases). The CDR3 has 16 residues. V was clipped by 2 bases and J by 7 bases, with 21 bases between them. Germline V gene data show CDR1 as SNHLY and CDR2 as FYNNEI. Here the CDR3 reads CASSERGPFPHNEQYF. In DNA form, the CDR3 reads TGTGCCAGCAGTGAAAGGGGCCCGTTCCCTCACAATGAGCAGTACTTC.

There are many counts of this clonotype. The chain carries TRBV28 and TRBJ1-5; no definite D call. The CDR3 spans 16 residues. Trimming took 6 bases from V and 5 from J, leaving 20 bases between them. The germline gives CDR1 MDHEN, CDR2 SYDVKM. CDR3 nucleotide sequence: TGTGCCAGCAGCCACAATGCCCGAGGTTACCATCAGCCCCAGCATTTT. It translates to CASSHNARGYHQPQHF.

This clonotype was detected ten times or more. The chain recombines TRBV20-1 with TRBJ2-1; TRBD2 matches 9 bases. Per the germline V gene, CDR1 is DFQATT and CDR2 is SNEGSKA (reference sequence). CDR3 length: 19 amino acids. With V trimmed by 0 bases and J by 2 bases, 14 bases remained unmatched. In DNA, the CDR3 is TGCAGTGCTAGAGATACCGCGGGGTTCGCTAGCGGGGCCTACAATGAGCAGTTCTTC. Translated: CSARDTAGFASGAYNEQFF.

The sample holds many counts of this clonotype. The gene calls are TRBV6-5 and TRBJ1-1; D perhaps matches TRBD1 (6 bases). The length of the CDR3 is 14 residues. Germline V gives CDR1 MNHEY, CDR2 SVGAGI. Trimming pared 2 bases from V and 7 bases from J, leaving 14 bases between. The CDR3 bases are TGTGCCAGCAGTTACCCTACAGGGAGGGGTGAAGCTTTCTTT. This translates into CASSYPTGRGEAFF.

This clonotype has only a few counts. The V call is TRBV2, the J call TRBJ1-5; D possibly corresponds to TRBD1 (5 bases). Germline loops: CDR1 SNHLY, CDR2 FYNNEI. This CDR3 has 15 amino acids. The V end was cut by 4 bases, the J end by 3 bases, with 13 bases between. This CDR3 reads CASSGAGFLNQPQHF. CDR3 bases: TGTGCCAGCAGTGGGGCAGGGTTCCTCAATCAGCCCCAGCATTTT.

In its sample, this clonotype was seen many times. The V call is TRBV15, the J call TRBJ2-7; D not resolved. CDR1 is LNHNV, CDR2 YYDKDF, per germline (reference sequence). The CDR3 spans 14 residues. V gave up 1 base and J gave up 3 bases, with 10 bases separating them. The CDR3 DNA reads TGTGCCACCAGCAGAGTAGGCGGTTACTACGAGCAGTACTTC. Its translation: CATSRVGGYYEQYF.

The chain joins TRBV6-2 or TRBV6-3 to TRBJ1-2, with 10 nucleotides matching TRBD1. V gave up 1 base and J gave up 8 bases; unmatched junction bases: 1. This CDR3 is 13 amino acids long. Per germline, CDR1 MNHEY and CDR2 SVGEGT. CDR3 loop: CASSYWDRGGYTF. CDR3 coding DNA: TGTGCCAGCAGTTACTGGGACAGGGGAGGCTACACCTTC.

This clonotype was recorded at least ten times. The genes are TRBV29-1 and TRBJ1-2; 9 positions match TRBD1. This CDR3 region has 16 residues. Germline trimming cut 0 bases from V and 2 bases from J; bases unmatched to any gene: 7. Germline V CDR1 and CDR2: SQVTM, ANQGSEA. CDR3 amino acids: CSVEDRKGQGNYGYTF. The CDR3 DNA reads TGCAGCGTTGAAGATAGGAAAGGACAGGGGAACTATGGCTACACCTTC.